This TCR beta chain is drawn from a study of shared clonotypes between healthy human individuals. Study background: The cohort had a couple of women and a few men, ages 18 to 49. Study-level findings and limits: It was only blood that was sampled, and tissue repertoires likely differ. Although depth was large, rarefaction showed that sequencing of the sorted subsets was incomplete.

Combination of CD45RO+ cells with CCR7-negative CD45RA+ TemRA cells was used for CD8 memory. In the case of this clone: Its antigen is as yet unknown.

Method: immunoSEQ multiplex PCR; TCRdb's copy keeps in-frame clones and lacks some. The sample lists around 690,000 clones, around 90% occurring once. The CDR3 is made up of 15 amino acids. V lost 2 bases to trimming and J lost 3 bases, with 13 bases between them. In germline, CDR1 is SGHRS, CDR2 YFSETQ. Sequencing used memory CD8+ T cells from PBMCs. Subset meaning: CD45RO+ cells pooled with CCR7-negative TemRA cells. The clonotype was recovered from a young man in good health. Some clones in this sample may be carry-over from other donors' samples. The rearrangement uses TRBV5-1 and TRBJ2-3; D is perhaps TRBD2 (7 bases). The CDR3 is CASSLRGAVTDTQYF. The CDR3 DNA sequence: TGCGCCAGCAGCTTACGGGGGGCTGTGACAGATACGCAGTATTTT.